This TCR beta chain was observed in a study of cytomegalovirus exposure and HLA in healthy donors. Study outcomes and limitations: According to reports, the classifier identified cytomegalovirus status with high specificity and sensitivity.

In regard to this clone: No antigen is known for it.

The PCR contained 60 Vbeta and 13 Jbeta primers. Profiling relied on immunoSEQ multiplex PCR, and the TCRdb table lists in-frame clones only, not all of them. The sample has about 160,000 clones, more than 60% seen once. V dropped 2 bases and J dropped 0 bases, with 14 bases sitting between them. This CDR3 spans 18 amino acids. The V gene's germline CDR1 is SNHLY and CDR2 FYNNEI. This sequence joins TRBV2 and TRBJ2-6; TRBD2 might be the D (5 bases). This clonotype was obtained from a woman aged 25 to 45 in good health and CMV-seronegative. The sample consisted of PBMCs. The CDR3 bases are TGTGCCAGCAGTGAATACGGTTGGACTGTCTCTGGGGCCAACGTCCTGACTTTC. This translates into CASSEYGWTVSGANVLTF.